The source of this TCR beta chain is a study of T cell responses to AZD1222 COVID-19 vaccine. Study-level results: Vaccine-associated CD4 TCRs ranged over spike, dominating at 160-218 and 743-854. Without day 14 samples, only post-peak T cell repertoires were studied.

This clone was picked up one time. Its antigen is unknown. Second-dose timings of about 4 or about 12 weeks were pooled. The germline gives CDR1 MNHEY, CDR2 SVGAGI. V gave up 5 bases and J gave up 3 bases, with 14 bases separating them. CDR3 length: 14 residues. Method: immunoSEQ multiplex PCR; TCRdb's copy keeps in-frame clones and lacks some. Of 40,000 to 50,000 clones detected, roughly 83% appear once; the ten largest clones hold over 15%. Sequenced material: peripheral blood, taken 28 days after the second AZD1222 dose. The chain has TRBV6-5 and TRBJ2-7; maybe TRBD1 (6 bases). The receptor comes from an adult who received the AZD1222 COVID-19 vaccine. CDR3 DNA sequence: TGTGCCAGCAGTCACCCCTCGGACAGCTACGAGCAGTACTTC. Translation: CASSHPSDSYEQYF.